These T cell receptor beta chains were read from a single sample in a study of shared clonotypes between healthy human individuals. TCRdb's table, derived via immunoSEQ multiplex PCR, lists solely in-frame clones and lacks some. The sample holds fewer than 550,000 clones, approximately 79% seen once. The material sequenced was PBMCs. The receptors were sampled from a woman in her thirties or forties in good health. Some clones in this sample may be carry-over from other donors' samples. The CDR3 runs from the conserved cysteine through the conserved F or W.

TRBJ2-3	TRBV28	CASSLYIFTDTQYF
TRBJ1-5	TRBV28	CASSPPHQPQHF
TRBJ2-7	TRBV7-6	CASSLTPQSTPPNYEQYF
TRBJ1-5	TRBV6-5	CASSPRTGPQHF
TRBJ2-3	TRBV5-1	CASSEASGRGGTDTQYF
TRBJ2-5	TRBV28	CASSYEGREKTQYF
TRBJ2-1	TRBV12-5	CASGFFGPSYNEQFF
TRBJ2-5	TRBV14	CASSLLGAGGETQYF
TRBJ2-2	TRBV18	CASSGQEANTGELFF
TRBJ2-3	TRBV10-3	CAHAAAAGHTDTQYF
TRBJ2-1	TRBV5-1	CASSLGPGQGTHEQFF
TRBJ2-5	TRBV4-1	CASSQEKTQYF
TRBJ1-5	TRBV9	CASSPRPYGVHSNQPQHF
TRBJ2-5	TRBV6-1	CASRPGTSGFETQYF
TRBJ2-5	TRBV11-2	CASSFGGKPQETQYF
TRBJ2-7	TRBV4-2	CASSPLGGLAGPGTYEQYF
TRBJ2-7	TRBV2	CASTPRGGAYEQYF
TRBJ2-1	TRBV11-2	CASSFTGPNNEQFF
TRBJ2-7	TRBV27	CASSFGLAGSGEQYF
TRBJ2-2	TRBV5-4	CASSQKHRGTGELFF
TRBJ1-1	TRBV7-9	CASSLGSTEAFF
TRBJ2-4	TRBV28	CASRRGRAENIQYF
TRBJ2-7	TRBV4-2	CASSPGTDPTYEQYF
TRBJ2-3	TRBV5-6	CASSSTDTQYF
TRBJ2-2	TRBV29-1	CSVEGSPAGELFF
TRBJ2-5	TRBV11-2	CASSSGLAGSLETQYF
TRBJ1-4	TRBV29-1	CSVVIPRQGNEKLFF
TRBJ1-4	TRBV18	CASSPTSNNEKLFF
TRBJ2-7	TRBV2	CASRATGGGYEQYF
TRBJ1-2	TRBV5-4	CASSLDGAYGYTF
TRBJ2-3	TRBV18	CASSQTSTDTQYF
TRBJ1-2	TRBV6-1	CASSEKREGGLGYTF
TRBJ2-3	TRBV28	CASSFPSVDTQYF
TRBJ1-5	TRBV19	CASSVGTGFQPQHF
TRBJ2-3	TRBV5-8	CASSRYSDTQYF
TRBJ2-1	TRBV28	CASRILAGGRNEQFF
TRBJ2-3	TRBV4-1	CASSQERSAFTDTQYF
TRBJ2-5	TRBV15	CATSRRLAGGPSETQYF
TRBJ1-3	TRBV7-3	CASSSGTGNTIYF
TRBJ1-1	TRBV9	CASSPNDRVEAFF
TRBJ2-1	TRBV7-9	CASSLGGVYNEQFF
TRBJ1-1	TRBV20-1	CSARVDRGAFF
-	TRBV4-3	CASSQALQPSYEQYF
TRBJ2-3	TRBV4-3	CASSHLLAGEPDTQYF
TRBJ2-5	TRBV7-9	CASSFVVGGETQYF
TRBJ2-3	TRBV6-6	CASSRPGPLTDTQYF
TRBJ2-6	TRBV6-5	CASSSPSVSGANVLTF
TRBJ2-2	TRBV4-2	CASSQAGRLAMRTGELFF
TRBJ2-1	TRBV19	CASSTSPTSGPYNEQFF
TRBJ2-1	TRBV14	CASSEPILAHSYNEQFF
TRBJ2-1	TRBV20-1	CSARNNEQFF
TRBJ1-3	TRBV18	CASLADRDSGNTIYF